The 9 T cell receptor beta chains given below trace back to one sample, sequenced in a study of vaccination and CD4 T cells after COVID-19. TCRdb reanalysed the PCR reads using MiXCR and keeps one entry per CDR3 protein. The table includes 20,000 to 30,000 distinct CDR3 sequences, under 65% detected once. Sequencing was performed on CD4+ T cells from blood, taken before SARS-CoV-2 vaccination. These receptors were obtained from a human donor who had recovered from COVID-19.

A few counts support this clonotype. The rearrangement links TRBV5-4 to TRBJ2-7; 7 bases match TRBD1. Germline V lookup: CDR1 SGHNT, CDR2 YYREEE (reference sequence). V lost 3 bases to trimming and J lost 5 bases; unmatched junction nucleotides: 14. This CDR3 has 16 residues. CDR3 protein: CASSSKSRDSPNEQYF. CDR3 bases: TGTGCCAGCAGCTCCAAATCCCGGGACAGCCCCAACGAGCAGTACTTC.

This clonotype was recorded a few times. The chain joins TRBV7-8 to TRBJ1-5; tentatively, D is TRBD1 (5 bases). CDR3 length: 15 residues. Germline V lookup: CDR1 SGHVS, CDR2 FQNEAQ. V lost 3 bases and J lost 7, with 16 bases in between. CDR3 protein: CASSLGTATLQPQHF. DNA of the CDR3: TGTGCCAGCAGCTTGGGGACGGCCACTTTACAGCCCCAGCATTTT.

The rearrangement joins TRBV9 to TRBJ2-5, with D possibly being TRBD2 (5 bases). Germline V lookup: CDR1 SGDLS, CDR2 YYNGEE. This CDR3 has 15 residues. The V and J ends lost 4 bases and 0 bases respectively, with 13 bases between them. The CDR3 protein is CASSSGIKYQETQYF. CDR3 in DNA: TGTGCCAGCAGCTCCGGGATCAAGTACCAAGAGACCCAGTACTTC. The entire variable domain, with the rest obtained from reference TRBV9 and TRBJ2-5, is as follows: DSGVTQTPKHLITATGQRVTLRCSPRSGDLSVYWYQQSLDQGLQFLIQYYNGEERAKGNILERFSAQQFPDLHSELNLSSLELGDSALYFCASSSGIKYQETQYFGPGTRLLVL.

This clonotype was recorded a few times. The chain couples TRBV20-1 to TRBJ1-1, with a possible D match to TRBD1 (6 bases). The germline gives CDR1 DFQATT, CDR2 SNEGSKA (reference sequence). CDR3 size: 13 residues. Trimming removed 5 bases at V and 0 bases at J, with 10 bases between. For the CDR3, the DNA is TGCAGTGCTCGGACAGATATGAACACTGAAGCTTTCTTT. As protein: CSARTDMNTEAFF.

This clonotype was detected a few times. This sequence joins TRBV7-9 and TRBJ2-4, with no clear D. Trimming took off 0 bases at V and 5 bases at J, with 11 bases between the two ends. CDR3 length equals 15 residues. Germline V gene lookup returns CDR1 SEHNR and CDR2 FQNEAQ (reference sequence). The chain's CDR3 is CASSLAFSVENIQYF. The CDR3 DNA reads as TGTGCCAGCAGCTTAGCGTTCAGCGTTGAAAACATTCAGTACTTC.

V gene TRBV30 combines with J gene TRBJ1-5; 11 bases are shared with TRBD1. The V segment lost 0 bases and the J segment 3 bases; nucleotides outside the gene matches: 7. CDR1 and CDR2 (germline): GTSNPN, SVGIG (reference sequence). This CDR3 is built from 17 residues. This chain's CDR3 is CAWSVLDRGPANQPQHF. The CDR3 DNA follows: TGTGCCTGGAGTGTACTGGACAGGGGGCCCGCCAATCAGCCCCAGCATTTT.

The chain links TRBV7-3 to TRBJ2-7, with D possibly being TRBD1 (5 bases). V was clipped by 2 bases and J by 3 bases, with 8 bases between them. Germline V lookup: CDR1 SGHTA, CDR2 FQGTGA. The CDR3 sequence is 13 residues long. The CDR3, as DNA: TGTGCCAGCAGCTTATTCAGGGACTACGAGCAGTACTTC. This encodes CASSLFRDYEQYF.

This clonotype has more than one count but fewer than ten. This sequence joins TRBV2 and TRBJ2-3; possibly TRBD2 for D (6 bases). This CDR3 region has 13 residues. Germline V gives CDR1 SNHLY, CDR2 FYNNEI. The germline V and J ends were trimmed by 8 bases and 2 bases, with 11 bases remaining between them. The CDR3 region has the DNA TGTGCCAGCCCCGGGACTCTCACAGATACGCAGTATTTT. Amino acid sequence: CASPGTLTDTQYF.

The rearrangement uses TRBV20-1 and TRBJ2-3, with 9 nucleotides matching TRBD1. CDR1 and CDR2 (germline): DFQATT, SNEGSKA (reference sequence). The CDR3 extends over 14 amino acids. Unmatched junction bases numbered 4, after V lost 4 bases and J lost 2 bases. CDR3 nucleotide sequence: TGCAGTGCTACGGGACAGGGAAACACAGATACGCAGTATTTT. It specifies CSATGQGNTDTQYF.